This entry lists 27 T cell receptor beta chains sequenced from one sample in a study of radiotherapy plus CTLA-4 blockade in lung cancer. Only in-frame clones appear in the TCRdb table, and some are missing; sequencing was by immunoSEQ multiplex PCR. The sample includes 120,000 or so clones, 65% to 85% of them seen just once. The source was peripheral blood, collected from a patient treated with radiotherapy plus ipilimumab. All receptors derive from a human donor with non-small cell lung cancer who had a partial response to radiotherapy plus ipilimumab.

The chain has TRBV5-1 and TRBJ2-1, with 7 bases fitting TRBD2. Germline V lookup: CDR1 SGHRS, CDR2 YFSETQ. V lost 5 bases and J lost 4; bases outside the gene matches: 6. The CDR3 length is 14 residues. The CDR3 sequence is CASRLREGYNEQFF. The CDR3 region has the DNA TGCGCCAGCAGGTTGAGGGAGGGTTACAATGAGCAGTTCTTC.

The chain has TRBV7-8 and TRBJ1-4; D uncertain. V was pared by 4 bases and J by 8 bases, with 17 bases between. From germline, CDR1 is SGHVS and CDR2 FQNEAQ. CDR3 length: 15 amino acids. Here the CDR3 DNA reads TGTGCCAGCAGCTCTCCTGTAACCCTGGAGGAAAAACTGTTTTTT. Its translation: CASSSPVTLEEKLFF.

V usage is TRBV5-1 and J usage is TRBJ2-3, with D maybe TRBD1 (5 bases). This CDR3 region has 14 residues. Deletions cut 0 bases from V and 3 bases from J, with 8 bases between. Germline CDR1 is SGHRS and CDR2 is YFSETQ. The CDR3 here is CASSLAGATDTQYF. CDR3 coding DNA: TGCGCCAGCAGCTTGGCTGGGGCGACAGATACGCAGTATTTT.

V is TRBV7-9 and J is TRBJ1-1; D not resolved. Germline V lookup: CDR1 SEHNR, CDR2 FQNEAQ (reference sequence). Trimming removed 4 bases from V and 7 bases from J, with 25 bases in between. The CDR3 spans 17 residues. This CDR3 is CASSSRGAGIHGFEAFF. In DNA, the CDR3 is TGTGCCAGCAGCTCCCGGGGAGCTGGGATACATGGTTTTGAAGCTTTCTTT.

The rearrangement links TRBV7-2 to TRBJ2-7, with TRBD2 identical over 11 bases. The CDR3 is 16 amino acids. Trimming removed 5 bases from V and 1 base from J; junction bases left unmatched: 7. CDR1 is SGHTA and CDR2 is FQGNSA in the germline V gene. The CDR3 DNA is TGTGCCAGCAGCCTCGGGACTAGCGGATGGTCCTACGAGCAGTACTTC. It encodes CASSLGTSGWSYEQYF.

The CDR3 protein is CASSRSGHISYNEQFF. CDR3 nucleotide sequence: TGCGCCAGCAGCCGCTCGGGACATATCTCCTACAATGAGCAGTTCTTC. The V call is TRBV4-1, the J call TRBJ2-1; D perhaps matches TRBD1 (6 bases). The CDR3 sequence is 16 residues long. Trimming cost V 4 bases and J 0 bases, with 13 bases left between them. Germline V gene data show CDR1 as MGHRA and CDR2 as YSYEKL.

This clone was picked up a small number of times. The chain links TRBV30 to TRBJ1-1; D unclear. The CDR3 runs to 12 residues. Germline-derived CDR1 and CDR2 are GTSNPN and SVGIG (reference sequence). Trimming left V 3 bases short and J 10 bases short, with 15 bases between. The CDR3 reads CAWRGTRGAAFF. DNA for the CDR3: TGTGCCTGGAGGGGAACCCGGGGAGCAGCTTTCTTT.

This clone appeared once. The CDR3 protein is CASSLRTGPLYGYTF. In DNA, the CDR3 is TGTGCCAGCAGCTTACGGACAGGACCTCTCTATGGCTACACCTTC. This rearrangement joins TRBV7-2 to TRBJ1-2, with 7 bases identical to TRBD1. Germline V lookup: CDR1 SGHTA, CDR2 FQGNSA. This CDR3 has 15 amino acids. J lost 4 bases, V lost 2 bases, and 7 bases had no gene match.

The chain joins TRBV4-3 to TRBJ2-2; 8 nucleotides line up with TRBD2. This CDR3 region has 16 residues. Germline V gene data show CDR1 as LGHNA and CDR2 as YSLEER. Germline trimming cut 0 bases from V and 3 bases from J; bases unmatched to any gene: 3. The CDR3: CASSQDSGAYTGELFF. The CDR3 bases are TGCGCCAGCAGCCAAGATAGCGGGGCTTACACCGGGGAGCTGTTTTTT.

The J gene is TRBJ2-2, the V gene TRBV18; 9 bases are shared with TRBD1. With V trimmed by 5 bases and J by 0 bases, 4 bases remained unmatched. Germline CDR1 reads KGHSH; CDR2 reads LQKENI. The CDR3 is 16 amino acids. As DNA, the CDR3 is TGTGCCAGCTCATCAACAGGGGGCACGAACACCGGGGAGCTGTTTTTT. This sequence encodes CASSSTGGTNTGELFF.

This chain uses TRBV5-1 with TRBJ1-4, with 7 bases matching TRBD1. The V and J ends lost 1 base and 5 bases, in that order; junction bases with no gene match: 11. This CDR3 is 17 amino acids long. The V gene's germline CDR1 is SGHRS and CDR2 YFSETQ. The CDR3 DNA sequence: TGCGCCAGCAGCTTGACTATCCCGGGACAGCTGAATGAAAAACTGTTTTTT. This sequence encodes CASSLTIPGQLNEKLFF.

The chain is built from TRBV28 and TRBJ1-3; D uncertain. Germline assignment: CDR1 MDHEN and CDR2 SYDVKM. The CDR3 runs 13 residues. Trimming cost V 7 bases and J 4 bases, with 11 bases left between them. CDR3 in DNA: TGTGCCAGCACCTGGGGAGGGGGAAACACCATATATTTT. Protein sequence: CASTWGGGNTIYF.

The chain links TRBV11-2 to TRBJ1-4, with unresolved D. Germline V lookup: CDR1 SGHAT, CDR2 FQNNGV. This CDR3 spans 11 amino acids. Between the trimmed V and J ends, which lost 6 bases and 8 bases, there was a span of 7 bases. The CDR3: CASSVGEKLFF. The CDR3 nucleotides are TGTGCCAGCAGTGTCGGGGAAAAACTGTTTTTT.

The V gene is TRBV30, the J gene TRBJ2-5; maybe TRBD2 (6 bases). The germline CDR1 and CDR2 sequences are GTSNPN and SVGIG (reference sequence). Trimming left V 2 bases short and J 4 bases short, with 11 bases between. The CDR3 covers 13 residues. The CDR3 region is CAWSLDYGETQYF. The DNA of the CDR3 is TGTGCCTGGAGTCTGGACTACGGAGAGACCCAGTACTTC.

This clone was recorded only once. The chain recombines TRBV6-4 with TRBJ2-2; D possibly corresponds to TRBD2 (6 bases). The CDR3 has 15 residues. V gave up 0 bases and J gave up 2 bases, with 7 bases separating them. The germline CDR1 and CDR2 sequences are MRHNA and SNTAGT. Here the CDR3 reads CASSDSGGNTGELFF. In DNA, the CDR3 is TGTGCCAGCAGTGACTCGGGAGGAAACACCGGGGAGCTGTTTTTT.

This chain joins TRBV7-3 and TRBJ1-1; D uncertain. This CDR3 contains 13 residues. The V end was cut by 2 bases, the J end by 3 bases, with 7 bases between. The V gene's germline CDR1 is SGHTA and CDR2 FQGTGA. The CDR3 reads CASSLFADTEAFF. DNA for the CDR3: TGTGCCAGCAGCTTATTCGCGGACACTGAAGCTTTCTTT.

The chain couples TRBV14 to TRBJ2-6, with 11 bases fitting TRBD2. V was clipped by 0 bases and J by 4 bases; unmatched bases: 8. This CDR3 has 19 residues. Per germline, CDR1 SGHDN and CDR2 FVKESK. The CDR3: CASSQDLLAGGTGANVLTF. In DNA form, the CDR3 reads TGTGCCAGCAGCCAAGATCTCCTAGCGGGAGGAACCGGGGCCAACGTCCTGACTTTC.

The chain is built from TRBV5-1 and TRBJ2-5; 8 bases fit TRBD1. After removal of 2 bases from V and 5 bases from J, the junction contained 20 bases not matched to a gene. CDR1 is SGHRS and CDR2 is YFSETQ in the germline V gene. The CDR3 runs to 19 residues. CDR3 coding DNA: TGCGCCAGCAGCTTAGGGGGGACAGGCCTTGGAGGGGCAGCGGAGACCCAGTACTTC. Protein: CASSLGGTGLGGAAETQYF.

This clone has only one observation. This chain joins TRBV11-3 and TRBJ2-5; 9 bases are shared with TRBD1. Germline V lookup: CDR1 SGHNT, CDR2 YENEEA. V shed 1 base, J shed 6 bases, and the junction held 3 bases outside the gene matches. The CDR3 runs 14 residues. The CDR3 DNA follows: TGTGCCAGCAGCTTAGCTGGGACAGGGCAGACCCAGTACTTC. This sequence encodes CASSLAGTGQTQYF.

J is TRBJ1-5 and V is TRBV6-6; D gene unclear. CDR1 and CDR2 (germline): MNHNY, SVGAGI (reference sequence). Trimming took off 8 bases at V and 0 bases at J, with 14 bases between the two ends. There are 15 residues in the CDR3. In DNA form, the CDR3 reads TGTGCCAGCCGCCCTAAGCAAAATAGCAATCAGCCCCAGCATTTT. This encodes CASRPKQNSNQPQHF.

The chain recombines TRBV6-6 with TRBJ2-7; D might be TRBD2 (6 bases). The V end was cut by 6 bases, the J end by 4 bases, with 13 bases between. CDR1 is MNHNY, CDR2 SVGAGI, per germline (reference sequence). This CDR3 has 13 amino acids. CDR3 loop: CASRLGSLYEQYV. The DNA for the CDR3 is TGTGCCAGCAGGCTCGGGAGTTTGTACGAGCAGTACGTC.

This chain connects TRBV5-1 to TRBJ2-1; D possibly corresponds to TRBD2 (6 bases). Between the trimmed V and J ends, which lost 1 base and 0 bases, there was a span of 14 bases. CDR1 and CDR2 (germline): SGHRS, YFSETQ. The CDR3 has 17 amino acids. DNA for the CDR3: TGCGCCAGCAGCTTGCGGGGCGGGGAATCCTCCTACAATGAGCAGTTCTTC. Protein sequence: CASSLRGGESSYNEQFF.

The rearrangement links TRBV25-1 to TRBJ1-5; 7 bases line up with TRBD1. Germline loops: CDR1 MGHDK, CDR2 SYGVNS. J was trimmed by 5 bases and V by 6 bases; bases with no gene match: 4. The CDR3 sequence is 13 residues long. The CDR3 protein is CASRDRVDQPQHF. The CDR3 nucleotides are TGTGCCAGCAGAGACAGGGTGGATCAGCCCCAGCATTTT.

This rearrangement joins TRBV7-9 to TRBJ1-1, with 8 nucleotides matching TRBD1. The CDR3 extends over 12 amino acids. Germline trimming cut 6 bases from V and 10 bases from J; bases unmatched to any gene: 7. Germline loops: CDR1 SEHNR, CDR2 FQNEAQ (reference sequence). The DNA of the CDR3 is TGTGCCAGCAGGACAGGGGCTGATGGAGCTTTCTTT. It specifies CASRTGADGAFF.

The chain couples TRBV5-1 to TRBJ1-1; D might be TRBD1 (6 bases). There are 15 residues in the CDR3. The V end lost 3 bases, the J end lost 1 base, and 13 bases lay between the germline ends. The V gene's germline CDR1 is SGHRS and CDR2 YFSETQ. The CDR3 is CASSSRGTRNTEAFF. CDR3 in DNA: TGCGCCAGCAGCTCCCGTGGGACACGGAACACTGAAGCTTTCTTT.

The gene calls are TRBV5-1 and TRBJ1-1; the D is unclear. Germline loops: CDR1 SGHRS, CDR2 YFSETQ. Trimming pared 2 bases from V and 3 bases from J, leaving 11 bases between. This CDR3 contains 14 residues. The CDR3 reads CASSLSGGYTEAFF. CDR3 DNA sequence: TGCGCCAGCAGCTTAAGCGGCGGCTACACTGAAGCTTTCTTT.

This clone was detected once. The CDR3 loop is CASSHRTSGPTTYEQYF. The CDR3, as DNA: TGTGCCAGCAGCCACAGGACTAGCGGTCCCACGACCTACGAGCAGTACTTC. The V gene is TRBV14, the J gene TRBJ2-7, with 10 bases that match TRBD2. Per germline, CDR1 SGHDN and CDR2 FVKESK. J lost 2 bases, V lost 3 bases, and 10 bases had no gene match. This CDR3 is 17 amino acids long.